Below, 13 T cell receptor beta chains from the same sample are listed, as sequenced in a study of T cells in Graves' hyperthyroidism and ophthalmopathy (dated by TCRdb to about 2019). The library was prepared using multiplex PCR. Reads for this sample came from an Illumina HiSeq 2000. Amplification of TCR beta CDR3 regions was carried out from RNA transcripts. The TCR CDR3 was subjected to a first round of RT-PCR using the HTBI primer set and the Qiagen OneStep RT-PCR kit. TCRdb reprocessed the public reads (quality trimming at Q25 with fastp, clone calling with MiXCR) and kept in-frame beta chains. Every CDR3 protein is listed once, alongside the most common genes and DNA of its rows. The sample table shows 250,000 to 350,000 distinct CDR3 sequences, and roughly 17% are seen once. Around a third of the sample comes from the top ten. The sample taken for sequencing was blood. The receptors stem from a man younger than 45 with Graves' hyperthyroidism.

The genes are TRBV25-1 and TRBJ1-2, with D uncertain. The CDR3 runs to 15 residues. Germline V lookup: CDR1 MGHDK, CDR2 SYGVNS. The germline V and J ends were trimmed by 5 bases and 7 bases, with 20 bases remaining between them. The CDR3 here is CASSNPFGLSGGYTF. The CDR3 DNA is TGTGCCAGCAGTAATCCGTTCGGGTTATCTGGTGGCTACACCTTC.

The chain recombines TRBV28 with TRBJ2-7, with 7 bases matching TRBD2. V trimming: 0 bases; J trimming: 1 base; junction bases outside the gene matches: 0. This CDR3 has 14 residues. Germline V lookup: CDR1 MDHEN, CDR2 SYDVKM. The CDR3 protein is CASSLWGGSYEQYF. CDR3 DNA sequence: TGTGCCAGCAGTTTATGGGGGGGGTCCTACGAGCAGTACTTC.

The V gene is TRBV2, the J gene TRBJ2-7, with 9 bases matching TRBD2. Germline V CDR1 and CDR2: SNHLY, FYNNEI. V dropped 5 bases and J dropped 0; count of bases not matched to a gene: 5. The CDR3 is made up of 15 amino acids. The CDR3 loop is CASSTAGGPSYEQYF. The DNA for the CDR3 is TGTGCCAGCAGTACGGCGGGAGGGCCCTCCTACGAGCAGTACTTC.

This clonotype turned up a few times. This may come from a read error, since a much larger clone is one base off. The CDR3 DNA sequence: TGTGCCAGCTTGCAGGACAATGTGCAGTTCTTC. Translated, it gives CASLQDNVQFF. The chain links TRBV18 to TRBJ2-1; D perhaps matches TRBD1 (5 bases). Germline CDR1 is KGHSH and CDR2 is LQKENI. The CDR3 loop spans 11 amino acids.

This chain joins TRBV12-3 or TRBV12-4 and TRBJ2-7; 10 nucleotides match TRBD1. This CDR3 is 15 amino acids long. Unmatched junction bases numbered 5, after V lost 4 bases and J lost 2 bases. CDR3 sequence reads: CASSWGDRGAYEQYF. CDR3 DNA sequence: TGTGCCAGCAGTTGGGGGGACAGGGGAGCCTACGAGCAGTACTTC.

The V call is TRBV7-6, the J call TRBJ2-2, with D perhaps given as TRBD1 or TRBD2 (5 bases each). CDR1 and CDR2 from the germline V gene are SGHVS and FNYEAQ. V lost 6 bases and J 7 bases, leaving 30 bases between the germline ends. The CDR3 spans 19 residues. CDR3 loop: CASSRPSSGPSGKIGELFF. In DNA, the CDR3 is TGTGCCAGCAGTAGGCCCTCCTCGGGGCCGAGCGGAAAGATCGGGGAGCTGTTTTTT.

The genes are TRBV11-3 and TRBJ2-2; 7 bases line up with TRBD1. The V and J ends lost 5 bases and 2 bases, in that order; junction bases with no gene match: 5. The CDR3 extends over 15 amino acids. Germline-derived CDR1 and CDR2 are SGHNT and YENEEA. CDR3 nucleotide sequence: TGTGCCAGCAGCCGGGACAGCCTTAACACCGGGGAGCTGTTTTTT. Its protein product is CASSRDSLNTGELFF.

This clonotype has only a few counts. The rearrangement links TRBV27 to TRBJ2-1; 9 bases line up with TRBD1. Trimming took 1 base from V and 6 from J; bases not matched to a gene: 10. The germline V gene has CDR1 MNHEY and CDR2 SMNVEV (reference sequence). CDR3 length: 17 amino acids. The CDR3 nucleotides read TGTGCCAGCAGTTTATTTGGGGGGGACAGGGTGGTCAATGAGCAGTTCTTC. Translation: CASSLFGGDRVVNEQFF.

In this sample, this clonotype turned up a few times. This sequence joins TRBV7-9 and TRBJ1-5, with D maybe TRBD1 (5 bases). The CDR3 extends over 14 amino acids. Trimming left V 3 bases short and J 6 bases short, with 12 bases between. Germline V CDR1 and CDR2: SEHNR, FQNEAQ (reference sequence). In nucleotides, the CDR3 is TGTGCCAGCAGCTTTTGGGGGGAAGGTCAGCCCCAGCATTTT. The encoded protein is CASSFWGEGQPQHF.

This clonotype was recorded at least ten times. The CDR3 protein is CASSPGWGESDEQFF. The DNA of the CDR3 is TGTGCCAGCAGCCCCGGCTGGGGGGAGTCCGATGAGCAGTTCTTC. The genes are TRBV7-9 and TRBJ2-1; tentatively, D is TRBD2 (6 bases). This CDR3 has 15 amino acids. Germline values: CDR1 SEHNR, CDR2 FQNEAQ (reference sequence). V lost 5 bases, J lost 8 bases, and 19 bases lay in between.

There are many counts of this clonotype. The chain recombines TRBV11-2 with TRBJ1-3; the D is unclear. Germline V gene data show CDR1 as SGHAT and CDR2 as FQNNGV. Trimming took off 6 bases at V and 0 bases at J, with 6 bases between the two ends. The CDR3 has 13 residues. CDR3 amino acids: CASSTSSGNTIYF. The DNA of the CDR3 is TGTGCCAGCAGTACCAGCTCTGGAAACACCATATATTTT.

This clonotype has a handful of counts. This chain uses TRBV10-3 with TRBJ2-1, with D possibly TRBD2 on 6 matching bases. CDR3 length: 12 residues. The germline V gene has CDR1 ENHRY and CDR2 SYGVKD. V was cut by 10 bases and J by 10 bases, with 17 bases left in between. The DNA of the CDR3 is TGTGCCAGCTGGGGGGAAGCGCGGGAGCAGTTCTTC. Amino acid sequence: CASWGEAREQFF.

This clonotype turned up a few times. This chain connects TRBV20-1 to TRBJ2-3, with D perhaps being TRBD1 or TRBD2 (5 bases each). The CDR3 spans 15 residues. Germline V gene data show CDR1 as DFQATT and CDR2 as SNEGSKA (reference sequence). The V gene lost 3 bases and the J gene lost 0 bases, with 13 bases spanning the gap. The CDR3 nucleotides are TGCAGTGCTAGCCCGGGACCCCGGAGCACAGATACGCAGTATTTT. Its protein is CSASPGPRSTDTQYF.